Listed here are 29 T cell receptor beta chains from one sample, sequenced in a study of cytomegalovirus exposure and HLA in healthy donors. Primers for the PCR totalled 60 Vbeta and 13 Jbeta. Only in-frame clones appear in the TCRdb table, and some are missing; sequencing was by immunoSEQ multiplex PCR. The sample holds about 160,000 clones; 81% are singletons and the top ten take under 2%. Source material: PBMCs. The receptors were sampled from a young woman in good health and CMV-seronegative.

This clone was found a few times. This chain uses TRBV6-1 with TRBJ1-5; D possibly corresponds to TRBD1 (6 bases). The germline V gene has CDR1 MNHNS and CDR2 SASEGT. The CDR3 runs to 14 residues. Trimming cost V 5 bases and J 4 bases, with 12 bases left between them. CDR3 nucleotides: TGTGCCAGCAGTTCCTTTAGGGGGAATCAGCCCCAGCATTTT. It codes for CASSSFRGNQPQHF.

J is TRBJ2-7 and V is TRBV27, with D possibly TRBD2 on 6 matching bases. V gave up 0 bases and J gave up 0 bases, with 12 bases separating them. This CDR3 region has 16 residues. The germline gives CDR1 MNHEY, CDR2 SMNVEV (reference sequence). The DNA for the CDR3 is TGTGCCAGCAGTTTATCGTACGGGGAGGCCTCCTACGAGCAGTACTTC. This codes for CASSLSYGEASYEQYF.

The CDR3 DNA reads TGTGCCAGCAGTTCCGGACAGGGGGCGGAATACGAGCAGTACTTC. This encodes CASSSGQGAEYEQYF. The chain recombines TRBV27 with TRBJ2-7, with 11 bases fitting TRBD1. The V gene's germline CDR1 is MNHEY and CDR2 SMNVEV (reference sequence). V was pared by 4 bases and J by 4 bases, with 6 bases of the junction left unmatched. The CDR3 has 15 residues.

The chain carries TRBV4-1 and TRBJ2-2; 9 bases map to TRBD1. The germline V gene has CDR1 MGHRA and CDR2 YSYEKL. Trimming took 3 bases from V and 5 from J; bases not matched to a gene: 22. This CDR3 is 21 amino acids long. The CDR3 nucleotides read TGCGCCAGCAGCCACGCGGTCAGAATCGGCGACAGGGGGATTCCGACCGGGGAGCTGTTTTTT. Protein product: CASSHAVRIGDRGIPTGELFF.

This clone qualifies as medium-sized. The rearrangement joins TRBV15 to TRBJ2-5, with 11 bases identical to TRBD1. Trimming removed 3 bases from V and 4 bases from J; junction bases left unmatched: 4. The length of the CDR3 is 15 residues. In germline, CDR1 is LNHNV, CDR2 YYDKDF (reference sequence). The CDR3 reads CATSRDRGLGETQYF. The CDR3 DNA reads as TGTGCCACCAGCAGGGACAGGGGGCTTGGAGAGACCCAGTACTTC. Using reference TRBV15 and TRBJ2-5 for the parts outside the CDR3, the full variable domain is DAMVIQNPRYQVTQFGKPVTLSCSQTLNHNVMYWYQQKSSQAPKLLFHYYDKDFNNEADTPDNFQSRRPNTSFCFLDIRSPGLGDTAMYLCATSRDRGLGETQYFGPGTRLLVL.

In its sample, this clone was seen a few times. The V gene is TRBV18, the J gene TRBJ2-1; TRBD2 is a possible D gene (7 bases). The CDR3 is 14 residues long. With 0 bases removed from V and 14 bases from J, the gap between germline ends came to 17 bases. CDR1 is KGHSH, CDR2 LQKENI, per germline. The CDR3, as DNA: TGTGCCAGCTCACCACCGGCGGGGGCGCGGAATGAGTTCTTC. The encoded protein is CASSPPAGARNEFF.

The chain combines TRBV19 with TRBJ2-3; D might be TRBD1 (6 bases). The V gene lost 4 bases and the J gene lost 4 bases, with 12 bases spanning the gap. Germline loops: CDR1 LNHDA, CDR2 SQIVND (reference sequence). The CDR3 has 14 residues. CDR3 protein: CASSTQGLPDTQYF. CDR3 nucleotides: TGTGCCAGTAGTACTCAGGGGCTCCCAGATACGCAGTATTTT.

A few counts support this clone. CDR3 loop: CASSPTPGTGVNQPQHF. The CDR3, as DNA: TGTGCCAGCAGCCCTACCCCGGGGACAGGGGTTAATCAGCCCCAGCATTTT. V and J are TRBV7-8 and TRBJ1-5; 10 nucleotides align to TRBD1. Germline V CDR1 and CDR2: SGHVS, FQNEAQ. V lost 5 bases and J lost 4; bases outside the gene matches: 11. The CDR3 contains 17 residues.

CDR3 nucleotide sequence: TGTGCCAGCAGCTATAGACCACCCCGAGGAATTTACGAGCAGTACTTC. Its protein product is CASSYRPPRGIYEQYF. The chain has TRBV25-1 and TRBJ2-7; D is unclear. The CDR3 loop spans 16 amino acids. CDR1 and CDR2 (germline): MGHDK, SYGVNS. V dropped 6 bases and J dropped 4 bases, with 22 bases sitting between them.

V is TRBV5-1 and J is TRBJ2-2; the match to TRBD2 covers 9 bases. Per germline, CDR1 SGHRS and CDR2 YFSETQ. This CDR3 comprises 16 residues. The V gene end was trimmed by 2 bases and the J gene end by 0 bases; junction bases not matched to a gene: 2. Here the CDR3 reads CASSLGGGANTGELFF. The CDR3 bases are TGCGCCAGCAGCTTAGGCGGGGGGGCGAACACCGGGGAGCTGTTTTTT. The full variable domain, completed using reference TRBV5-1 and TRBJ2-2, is KAGVTQTPRYLIKTRGQQVTLSCSPISGHRSVSWYQQTPGQGLQFLFEYFSETQRNKGNFPGRFSGRQFSNSRSEMNVSTLELGDSALYLCASSLGGGANTGELFFGEGSRLTVL.

The CDR3 is CASTPFGQGKAFF. The CDR3 coding sequence is TGCGCCAGCACCCCCTTCGGGCAGGGTAAAGCTTTCTTT. V and J are TRBV5-1 and TRBJ1-1, with D perhaps TRBD1 (5 bases). This CDR3 spans 13 amino acids. V dropped 6 bases and J dropped 9 bases, with 18 bases sitting between them. Germline values: CDR1 SGHRS, CDR2 YFSETQ.

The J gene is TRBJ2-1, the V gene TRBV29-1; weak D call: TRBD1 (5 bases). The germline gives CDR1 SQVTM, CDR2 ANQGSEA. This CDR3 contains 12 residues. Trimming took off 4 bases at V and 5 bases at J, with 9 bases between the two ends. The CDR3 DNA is TGCAGCGTTGGTCCAGGGAACAATGAGCAGTTCTTC. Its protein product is CSVGPGNNEQFF.

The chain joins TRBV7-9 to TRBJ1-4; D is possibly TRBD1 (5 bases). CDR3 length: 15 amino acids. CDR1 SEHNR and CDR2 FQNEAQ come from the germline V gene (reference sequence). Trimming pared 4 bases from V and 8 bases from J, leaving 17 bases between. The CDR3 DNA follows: TGTGCCAGCAGCTCCGGGGACTCTATAAGAGAAAAACTGTTTTTT. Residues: CASSSGDSIREKLFF.

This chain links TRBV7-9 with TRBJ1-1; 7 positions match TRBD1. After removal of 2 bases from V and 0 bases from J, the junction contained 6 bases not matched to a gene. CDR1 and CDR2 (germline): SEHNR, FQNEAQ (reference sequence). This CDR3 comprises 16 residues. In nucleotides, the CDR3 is TGTGCCAGCAGCTTACGCACAGGGGTCATGAACACTGAAGCTTTCTTT. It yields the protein CASSLRTGVMNTEAFF.

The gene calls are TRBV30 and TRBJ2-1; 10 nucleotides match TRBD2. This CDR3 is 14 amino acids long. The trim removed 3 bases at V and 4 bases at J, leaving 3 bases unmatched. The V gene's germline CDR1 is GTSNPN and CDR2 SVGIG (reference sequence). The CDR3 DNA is TGTGCCTGGAGGCGGACTAGCGGATACAATGAGCAGTTCTTC. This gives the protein CAWRRTSGYNEQFF.

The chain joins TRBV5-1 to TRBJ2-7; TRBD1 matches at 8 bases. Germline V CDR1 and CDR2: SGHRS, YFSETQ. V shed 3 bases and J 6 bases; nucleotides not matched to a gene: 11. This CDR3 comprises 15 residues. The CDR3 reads CASSWTPTGVGEQYF. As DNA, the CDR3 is TGCGCCAGCAGCTGGACTCCGACAGGGGTGGGCGAGCAGTACTTC.

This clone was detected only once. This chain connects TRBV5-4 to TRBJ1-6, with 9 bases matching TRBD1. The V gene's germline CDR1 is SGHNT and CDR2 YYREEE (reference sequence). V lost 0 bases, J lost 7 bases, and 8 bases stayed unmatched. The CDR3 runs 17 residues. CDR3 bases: TGTGCCAGCAGCTTGGGGGACAGGGCCGCGTGGAATTCACCCCTCCACTTT. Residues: CASSLGDRAAWNSPLHF.

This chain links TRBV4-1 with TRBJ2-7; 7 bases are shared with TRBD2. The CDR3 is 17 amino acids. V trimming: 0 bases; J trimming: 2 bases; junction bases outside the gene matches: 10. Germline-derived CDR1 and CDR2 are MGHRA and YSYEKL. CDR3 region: CASSQERAGISTYEQYF. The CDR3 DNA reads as TGCGCCAGCAGCCAAGAGAGAGCGGGAATTTCCACCTACGAGCAGTACTTC.

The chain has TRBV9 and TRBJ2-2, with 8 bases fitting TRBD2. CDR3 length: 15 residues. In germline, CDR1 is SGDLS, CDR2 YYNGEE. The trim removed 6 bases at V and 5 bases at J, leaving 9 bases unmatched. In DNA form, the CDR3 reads TGTGCCAGCACCCGGGGGGGTTCGGGTACCGGGGAGCTGTTTTTT. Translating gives CASTRGGSGTGELFF. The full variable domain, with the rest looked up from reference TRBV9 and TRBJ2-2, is DSGVTQTPKHLITATGQRVTLRCSPRSGDLSVYWYQQSLDQGLQFLIQYYNGEERAKGNILERFSAQQFPDLHSELNLSSLELGDSALYFCASTRGGSGTGELFFGEGSRLTVL.

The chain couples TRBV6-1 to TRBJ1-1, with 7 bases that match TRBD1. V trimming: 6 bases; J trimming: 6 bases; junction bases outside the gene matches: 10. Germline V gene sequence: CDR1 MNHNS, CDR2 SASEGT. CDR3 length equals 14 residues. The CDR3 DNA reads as TGTGCCAGCAGCGAGTACCGGGACAGCTCTGAAGCTTTCTTT. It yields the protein CASSEYRDSSEAFF.

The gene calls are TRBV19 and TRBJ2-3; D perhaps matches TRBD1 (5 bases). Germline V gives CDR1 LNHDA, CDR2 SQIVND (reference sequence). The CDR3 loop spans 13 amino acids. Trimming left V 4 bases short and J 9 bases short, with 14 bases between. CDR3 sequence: CASSTQRQNTQYF. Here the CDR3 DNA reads TGTGCCAGTAGTACCCAACGACAGAACACGCAGTATTTT.

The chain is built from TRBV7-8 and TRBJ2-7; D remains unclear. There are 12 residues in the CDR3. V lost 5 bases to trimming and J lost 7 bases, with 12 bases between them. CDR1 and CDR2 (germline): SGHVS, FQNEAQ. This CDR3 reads CASSQRWFEQYF. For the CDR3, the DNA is TGTGCCAGCAGCCAACGGTGGTTTGAGCAGTACTTC.

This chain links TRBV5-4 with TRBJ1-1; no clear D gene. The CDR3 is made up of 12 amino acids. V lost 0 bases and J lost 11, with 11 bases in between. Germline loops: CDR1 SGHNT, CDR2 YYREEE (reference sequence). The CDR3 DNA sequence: TGTGCCAGCAGCTTGGTCCGAGGTGAGGCTTTCTTT. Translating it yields CASSLVRGEAFF.

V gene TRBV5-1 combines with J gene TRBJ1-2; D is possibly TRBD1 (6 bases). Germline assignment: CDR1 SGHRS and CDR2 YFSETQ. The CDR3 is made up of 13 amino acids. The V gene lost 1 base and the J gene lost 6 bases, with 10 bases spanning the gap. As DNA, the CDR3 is TGCGCCAGCAGCTTGACAGGGTGGGATGGCTACACCTTC. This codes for CASSLTGWDGYTF. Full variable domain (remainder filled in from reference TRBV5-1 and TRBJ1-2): KAGVTQTPRYLIKTRGQQVTLSCSPISGHRSVSWYQQTPGQGLQFLFEYFSETQRNKGNFPGRFSGRQFSNSRSEMNVSTLELGDSALYLCASSLTGWDGYTFGSGTRLTVV.

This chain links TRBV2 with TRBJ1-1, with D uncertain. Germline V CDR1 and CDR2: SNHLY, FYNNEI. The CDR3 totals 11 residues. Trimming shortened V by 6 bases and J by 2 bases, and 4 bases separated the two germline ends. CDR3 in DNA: TGTGCCAGCAGGGCAAACACTGAAGCTTTCTTT. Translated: CASRANTEAFF.

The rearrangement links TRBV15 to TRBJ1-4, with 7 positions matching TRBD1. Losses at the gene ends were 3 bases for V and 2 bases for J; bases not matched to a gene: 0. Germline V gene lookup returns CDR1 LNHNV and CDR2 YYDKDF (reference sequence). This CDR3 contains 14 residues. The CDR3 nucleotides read TGTGCCACCAGCAGGGACAGGACTAATGAAAAACTGTTTTTT. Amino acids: CATSRDRTNEKLFF.

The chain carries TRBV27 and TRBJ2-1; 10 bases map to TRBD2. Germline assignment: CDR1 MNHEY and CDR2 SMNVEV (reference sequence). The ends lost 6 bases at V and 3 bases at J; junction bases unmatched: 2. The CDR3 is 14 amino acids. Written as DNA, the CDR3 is TGTGCCAGCAGCGGGACTAGCGTCTACAATGAGCAGTTCTTC. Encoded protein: CASSGTSVYNEQFF.

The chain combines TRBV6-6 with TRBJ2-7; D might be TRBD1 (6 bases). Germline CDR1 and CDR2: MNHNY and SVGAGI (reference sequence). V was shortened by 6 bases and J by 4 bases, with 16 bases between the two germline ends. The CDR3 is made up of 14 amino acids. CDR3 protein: CASRADGTSYEQYF. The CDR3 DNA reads TGTGCCAGCAGGGCAGACGGGACATCGTACGAGCAGTACTTC.

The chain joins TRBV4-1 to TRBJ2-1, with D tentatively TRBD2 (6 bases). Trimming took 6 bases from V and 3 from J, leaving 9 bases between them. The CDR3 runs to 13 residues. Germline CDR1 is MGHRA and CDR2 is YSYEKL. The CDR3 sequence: CASRRDFYNEQFF. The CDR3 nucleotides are TGCGCCAGCAGGCGGGACTTCTACAATGAGCAGTTCTTC.